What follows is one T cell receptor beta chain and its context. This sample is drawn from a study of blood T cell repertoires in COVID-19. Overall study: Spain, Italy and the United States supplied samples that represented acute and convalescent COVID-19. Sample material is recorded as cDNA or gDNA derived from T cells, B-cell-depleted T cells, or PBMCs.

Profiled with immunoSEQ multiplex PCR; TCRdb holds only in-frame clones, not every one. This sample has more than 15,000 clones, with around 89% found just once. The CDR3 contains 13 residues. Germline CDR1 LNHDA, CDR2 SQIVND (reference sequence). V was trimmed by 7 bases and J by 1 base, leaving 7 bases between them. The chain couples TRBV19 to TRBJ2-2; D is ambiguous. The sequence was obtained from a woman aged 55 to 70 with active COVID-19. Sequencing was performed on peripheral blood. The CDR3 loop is CASTPGNTGELFF. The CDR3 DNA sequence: TGTGCCAGTACCCCCGGGAACACCGGGGAGCTGTTTTTT.